A single sample gave rise to the 20 T cell receptor beta chains below, sequenced in a study of blood T cell repertoires in COVID-19 (dated by TCRdb to 2020 to 2022). The library was prepared using the immunoSEQ multiplex PCR assay. Held by TCRdb, this immuneACCESS table contains in-frame sequences only and omits some clones. Under half of the omission traces to an unresolved V gene where checked; the cause of the rest is unknown. A total of tens of thousands of clones appear in this sample, roughly 91% of them only once. The ten largest clones represent roughly 14% of the sample. The sample was peripheral blood. These receptors were obtained from a human donor in a cohort sampled during active COVID-19. The donor label of this sample is uncertain.

In nucleotides, the CDR3 is TGTGCCGGGGGGGCCGCCAATGAGCAGTTCTTC. Its translation is CAGGAANEQFF. The V and J genes are TRBV2 and TRBJ2-1; D may be TRBD2 (7 bases). Germline V lookup: CDR1 SNHLY, CDR2 FYNNEI. The CDR3 runs 11 residues. Trimming left V 11 bases short and J 6 bases short, with 11 bases between. The full variable domain, rest sourced from reference TRBV2 and TRBJ2-1, is EPEVTQTPSHQVTQMGQEVILRCVPISNHLYFYWYRQILGQKVEFLVSFYNNEISEKSEIFDDQFSVERPDGSNFTLKIRSTKLEDSAMYFCAGGAANEQFFGPGTRLTVL.

This clone has only one observation. The gene calls are TRBV5-1 and TRBJ1-2, with 7 bases lining up with TRBD1. This CDR3 has 15 residues. Trimming at V came to 4 bases and at J to 3 bases, leaving 9 bases not matched to a gene. Germline assignment: CDR1 SGHRS and CDR2 YFSETQ. In nucleotides, the CDR3 is TGCGCCAGCAGCCGAGGGACAGAGAACTACTATGGCTACACCTTC. Translated: CASSRGTENYYGYTF.

The chain uses TRBV11-3 and TRBJ2-5, with D hard to call. Trimming pared 4 bases from V and 7 bases from J, leaving 19 bases between. In germline, CDR1 is SGHNT, CDR2 YENEEA. The CDR3 contains 15 residues. CDR3: CASSSPLLRLRTQYF. The CDR3 nucleotides read TGTGCCAGCAGCTCGCCCCTACTACGTTTGAGGACCCAGTACTTC.

In this sample, this clone turned up a few times. The chain combines TRBV5-1 with TRBJ2-2, with D possibly matching TRBD2 (6 bases). The CDR3 has 17 residues. Trimming took off 6 bases at V and 3 bases at J, with 21 bases between the two ends. Germline V lookup: CDR1 SGHRS, CDR2 YFSETQ. The CDR3 sequence: CASTRVAGRGDTGELFF. CDR3 in DNA: TGCGCCAGCACCCGGGTGGCAGGGCGCGGGGACACCGGGGAGCTGTTTTTT.

The sample holds one count of this clone. The chain carries TRBV2 and TRBJ2-7; possible D gene TRBD1, 6 bases. CDR3 size: 13 residues. CDR1 is SNHLY and CDR2 is FYNNEI in the germline V gene. V shed 11 bases and J shed 3 bases, with 17 bases lying between them. CDR3 DNA sequence: TGTGCCCGAACCCTACAGGGATTCTACGAGCAGTACTTC. Translated, it gives CARTLQGFYEQYF.

Only one count was recorded for this clone. V is TRBV4-1 and J is TRBJ2-3; D is undetermined. The germline CDR1 and CDR2 sequences are MGHRA and YSYEKL. The CDR3 loop spans 14 amino acids. Trimming took off 1 base at V and 2 bases at J, with 7 bases between the two ends. The DNA of the CDR3 is TGCGCCAGCAGCCAAGCAGAATACACAGATACGCAGTATTTT. Protein sequence: CASSQAEYTDTQYF.

This chain uses TRBV3-1 (or the pseudogene TRBV3-2) with TRBJ1-1; 10 bases line up with TRBD1. Germline V gives CDR1 LGHDT, CDR2 YNNKEL (reference sequence). Germline trimming cut 4 bases from V and 8 bases from J; bases unmatched to any gene: 10. This CDR3 region has 15 residues. This CDR3 reads CASSPGTGEEGEAFF. The CDR3 DNA is TGTGCCAGCAGCCCGGGGACAGGGGAAGAGGGCGAAGCTTTCTTT.

V and J are TRBV5-1 and TRBJ2-7; TRBD2 agrees at 7 bases. CDR1 and CDR2 (germline): SGHRS, YFSETQ. The V and J ends lost 0 bases and 0 bases, in that order; junction bases with no gene match: 0. This CDR3 is 14 amino acids long. The DNA for the CDR3 is TGCGCCAGCAGCTTGGGCGGGAGCTCCTACGAGCAGTACTTC. Translation: CASSLGGSSYEQYF.

The chain links TRBV2 to TRBJ1-5, with 7 bases identical to TRBD1. The CDR3 sequence is 14 residues long. The V and J ends lost 5 bases and 7 bases, in that order; junction bases with no gene match: 8. CDR1 and CDR2 from the germline V gene are SNHLY and FYNNEI. CDR3 protein: CASSKTGSEQPQHF. The CDR3 nucleotides read TGTGCCAGCAGTAAGACAGGGTCGGAACAGCCCCAGCATTTT.

CDR3: CASSVDRGRGTEAFF. The CDR3 DNA reads as TGTGCCAGCAGTGTAGACAGGGGCCGTGGCACTGAAGCTTTCTTT. The chain couples TRBV2 to TRBJ1-1; 8 bases are a match to TRBD1. The CDR3 consists of 15 residues. CDR1 and CDR2 from the germline V gene are SNHLY and FYNNEI. V shed 4 bases, J shed 4 bases, and the junction held 8 bases outside the gene matches.

The chain is built from TRBV6-4 and TRBJ2-2, with a tentative D call TRBD1 (6 bases). With 0 bases removed from V and 6 bases from J, the gap between germline ends came to 8 bases. The CDR3 has 14 amino acids. Germline CDR1 reads MRHNA; CDR2 reads SNTAGT. CDR3 amino acids: CASSDSKGAGELFF. DNA of the CDR3: TGTGCCAGCAGTGACTCAAAGGGGGCCGGGGAGCTGTTTTTT.

The chain has TRBV9 and TRBJ2-2, with 7 bases matching TRBD2. CDR3 length: 14 amino acids. V trimming: 2 bases; J trimming: 4 bases; junction bases outside the gene matches: 2. The germline V gene encodes CDR1 SGDLS and CDR2 YYNGEE. CDR3 nucleotides: TGTGCCAGCAGCGTGGGACTATCCACCGGGGAGCTGTTTTTT. Translated: CASSVGLSTGELFF.

The count of this clone is one. The rearrangement links TRBV25-1 to TRBJ1-2; D is possibly TRBD1 (5 bases). Trimming removed 3 bases from V and 8 bases from J, with 19 bases in between. The germline CDR1 and CDR2 sequences are MGHDK and SYGVNS. This CDR3 region has 15 residues. For the CDR3, the DNA is TGTGCCAGCAGTGATATTTCCAGGGATCGTCAAGGCTACACCTTC. Translated: CASSDISRDRQGYTF.

The genes are TRBV2 and TRBJ1-1, with 7 bases identical to TRBD1. J lost 4 bases, V lost 6 bases, and 5 bases had no gene match. The CDR3 contains 13 residues. Germline V CDR1 and CDR2: SNHLY, FYNNEI. As DNA, the CDR3 is TGTGCCAGCAGGACAGGGTGGACCACTGAAGCTTTCTTT. This sequence encodes CASRTGWTTEAFF.

The chain employs TRBV12-3 or TRBV12-4 and TRBJ1-5; the D gene is possibly TRBD1 (5 bases). This CDR3 has 13 residues. V was trimmed by 3 bases and J by 8 bases, leaving 11 bases between them. DNA for the CDR3: TGTGCCAGCAGTTTCGGGGCGGGGAAGCCCCAGCATTTT. Protein product: CASSFGAGKPQHF.

This clone has only one observation. CDR3 coding DNA: TGTGCCAGCAGCCTCGGCAGGGCAACTAATGAAAAACTGTTTTTT. This gives the protein CASSLGRATNEKLFF. This sequence joins TRBV7-2 and TRBJ1-4; a weak D match, TRBD1 (5 bases). Germline assignment: CDR1 SGHTA and CDR2 FQGNSA. This CDR3 is 15 amino acids long. Trimming stripped 5 bases from V and 0 bases from J, with 10 bases between.

This sequence joins TRBV11-2 and TRBJ2-2, with 11 positions matching TRBD2. After removal of 2 bases from V and 9 bases from J, the junction contained 14 bases not matched to a gene. The CDR3 loop spans 18 amino acids. Germline lookup yields CDR1 SGHAT and CDR2 FQNNGV. CDR3 region: CASSLLYTSGGMNRELFF. The CDR3 region has the DNA TGTGCCAGCAGCTTACTGTATACTAGCGGGGGCATGAACCGGGAGCTGTTTTTT.

V gene TRBV7-8 combines with J gene TRBJ2-5; TRBD2 might be the D (5 bases). With 5 bases removed from V and 5 bases from J, the gap between germline ends came to 18 bases. The CDR3 covers 15 residues. CDR1 is SGHVS, CDR2 FQNEAQ, per germline. This chain's CDR3 is CASSPDSLSRETQYF. The CDR3 region has the DNA TGTGCCAGCAGCCCGGACTCACTTAGTCGGGAGACCCAGTACTTC.

This clone was counted only a few times. V is TRBV7-9 and J is TRBJ2-7, with a tentative D call TRBD1 (6 bases). The V gene's germline CDR1 is SEHNR and CDR2 FQNEAQ (reference sequence). The V gene lost 4 bases and the J gene lost 3 bases, with 13 bases spanning the gap. The CDR3 spans 14 residues. Here the CDR3 DNA reads TGTGCCAGCAGCTCCGCAGGGGACCTCTACGAGCAGTACTTC. Amino acids: CASSSAGDLYEQYF.

This sequence joins TRBV27 and TRBJ1-6; 7 bases line up with TRBD1. The CDR3 spans 15 residues. From germline, CDR1 is MNHEY and CDR2 SMNVEV (reference sequence). J was trimmed by 7 bases and V by 3 bases; bases with no gene match: 6. The CDR3 DNA reads as TGTGCCAGCAGTTTCCAACAGGGGTCCAATTCACCCCTCCACTTT. Its protein is CASSFQQGSNSPLHF.